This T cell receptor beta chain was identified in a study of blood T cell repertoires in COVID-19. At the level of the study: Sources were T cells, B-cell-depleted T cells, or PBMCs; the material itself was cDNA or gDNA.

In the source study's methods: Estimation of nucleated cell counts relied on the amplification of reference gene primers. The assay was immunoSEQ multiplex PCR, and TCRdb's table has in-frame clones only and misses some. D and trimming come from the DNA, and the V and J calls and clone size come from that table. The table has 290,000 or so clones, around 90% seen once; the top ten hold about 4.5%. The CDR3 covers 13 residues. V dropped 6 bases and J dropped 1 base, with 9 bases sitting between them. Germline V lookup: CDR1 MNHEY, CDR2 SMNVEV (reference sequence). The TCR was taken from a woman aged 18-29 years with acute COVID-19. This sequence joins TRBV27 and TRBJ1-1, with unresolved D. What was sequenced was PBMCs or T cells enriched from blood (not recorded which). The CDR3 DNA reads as TGTGCCAGCAGACCGAATAGGAACACTGAAGCTTTCTTT. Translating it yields CASRPNRNTEAFF.